A selection of T cell receptor beta chains follows, all from one sample in a study of OX40 agonist ivuxolimab in advanced cancers. Only in-frame clones appear in the TCRdb table, and some are missing; sequencing was by immunoSEQ multiplex PCR. This table has some 71,000 clones, roughly 84% appearing once. The sequenced sample was CD4+ or CD8+ T cells sorted from blood, obtained in a trial of the OX40 agonist ivuxolimab. These receptors originate from an adult with an advanced solid tumor such as melanoma, head and neck, liver or kidney cancer. The CDR3 runs from the conserved cysteine through the conserved F or W. The D gene is left open where the match is weak. Expanded clones get a size class; other rows say once, few or many, or leave the size out.

D gene,J gene,V gene,clone size,CDR3 protein,CDR3 DNA
TRBD1,TRBJ1-2,TRBV6-1,few,CASSDHWTGYGYTF,TGTGCCAGCAGTGACCATTGGACAGGCTATGGCTACACCTTC
-,TRBJ1-2,TRBV5-1,-,CASSLEPVMISNYGYTF,TGCGCCAGCAGCTTGGAACCAGTTATGATATCTAACTATGGCTACACCTTC
-,TRBJ2-5,TRBV5-5,-,CASSLGFGEETQYF,TGTGCCAGCAGCTTGGGGTTTGGGGAAGAGACCCAGTACTTC
-,TRBJ1-1,TRBV2,-,CASRLLLNTEAFF,TGTGCCAGCCGACTTCTCTTGAACACTGAAGCTTTCTTT
TRBD1,TRBJ1-6,TRBV11-2,few,CASSFDGTGSSPLHF,TGTGCCAGCAGCTTCGATGGGACAGGTTCTTCACCCCTCCACTTT
-,TRBJ2-5,TRBV19,-,CASSRHRGPQETQYF,TGTGCCAGTAGTCGACACCGGGGCCCCCAAGAGACCCAGTACTTC
-,TRBJ2-1,TRBV7-3,once,CASSSQNEQFF,TGTGCCAGCAGCTCGCAAAATGAGCAGTTCTTC
TRBD1,TRBJ2-5,TRBV5-6,-,CASNWDSQETQYF,TGTGCCAGCAATTGGGACAGCCAAGAGACCCAGTACTTC
TRBD1,TRBJ2-7,TRBV6-1,-,CASSRRETGGHEQYF,TGTGCCAGCAGTAGAAGAGAGACAGGGGGGCACGAGCAGTACTTC
TRBD1,TRBJ1-5,TRBV27,-,CASGLTGFNQPQHF,TGTGCCAGCGGCCTGACAGGGTTCAATCAGCCCCAGCATTTT
TRBD1,TRBJ1-1,TRBV6-1,medium-sized,CASSDDGTGGAFF,TGTGCCAGCAGTGATGACGGGACAGGAGGAGCTTTCTTT
-,TRBJ1-5,TRBV28,-,CASSFGGRGGNQPQHF,TGTGCCAGCAGTTTCGGCGGCAGGGGTGGGAATCAGCCCCAGCATTTT
-,TRBJ1-4,TRBV4-2,-,CASSLVAGGVTTNEKLFF,TGTGCCAGCAGCTTAGTCGCCGGCGGCGTTACAACTAATGAAAAACTGTTTTTT
-,TRBJ2-3,TRBV5-1,-,CASTSLGRLGDTQYF,TGCGCCAGCACGTCCTTGGGGAGGCTCGGGGATACGCAGTATTTT
-,TRBJ1-1,TRBV23-1,-,CASSPSGWMNTEAFF,TGCGCCAGCAGCCCATCTGGTTGGATGAACACTGAAGCTTTCTTT
-,TRBJ1-1,TRBV18,medium-sized,CASSPPSQGSNTEAFF,TGTGCCAGCTCACCACCGAGTCAGGGATCGAACACTGAAGCTTTCTTT
-,TRBJ2-7,TRBV28,-,CASSEPPTDEQYF,TGTGCCAGCAGTGAACCGCCAACGGACGAGCAGTACTTC
TRBD2,TRBJ2-7,TRBV5-5,-,CASSLAGTYEQYF,TGTGCCAGCAGCTTAGCGGGAACCTACGAGCAGTACTTC